This TCR beta chain was found in a study of shared clonotypes between healthy human individuals (TCRdb year 2020). For the wider study: The cohort comprised a couple of women and a few men aged 18 to 49 years. Between about 0.9 and 10 billion PBMCs per donor were obtained by leukapheresis. To increase sequencing depth and limit assay-specific biases, TCR repertoire library preparation and sequencing were carried out by different laboratories using diverse techniques. To estimate repertoire size and how much clonotype sharing occurs between individuals, the study deeply sequenced the blood TCR repertoires of about five healthy adults. For each donor, CD4 naive and CD4 memory were each run on three plates, CD8 naive on two plates, and CD8 memory on one plate.

The donors were healthy, HIV-negative adults with no recently reported acute infections or vaccinations. Every donor was a Caucasian adult residing in Nashville, Tennessee, USA. The CD8 memory samples were a combination of magnetically selected CD45RO+ cells and CCR7-negative CD45RA+ effector memory (TemRA) cells. Blood was obtained by leukapheresis, after which PBMCs were separated by Ficoll-Histopaque density gradient centrifugation and cryopreserved in liquid nitrogen vapor phase. Analytical flow cytometry was used to check the purity and quantity of every magnetically sorted T cell population. Each sorted fraction had its genomic DNA isolated and then quantified by UV absorbance on a Nanodrop 2000c. What the work shows at the level of the full study, not this receptor alone: Compared with non-shared clonotypes, the clonotypes found in all four sorted-subset donors had higher generation probabilities. The small number of donors limited the genetic and exposure-history diversity represented. Incomplete sequencing was indicated by rarefaction of sorted-subset datasets, despite the large sequencing depth. When four donors were compared, the shared fraction of clonotypes was approximately 5% for naive CD4, around 3.6% for naive CD8, 2% to 2.5% for memory CD4, and around 0.37% for memory CD8. Larger estimated clonotype richness was generally found for naive subsets than for memory subsets. Sampling was restricted to blood, and TCR repertoires in tissue are likely to differ from TCR repertoires in blood. Pairwise subsampling indicated that sequencing depth was expected to affect the degree of clonotype sharing among donors.

Using the deep immunoSEQ assay, multiplex PCR amplified TCR CDR3 regions from genomic DNA. Extracted genomic DNA from each cell subset was distributed evenly across all wells of several immunoSEQ 96-well plates, and each plate was treated as a replicate. For sorted subsets, each replicate PCR was loaded with approximately 0.2 ug genomic DNA, equivalent to approximately 27,000 T cell genomes. The purified libraries were quantified using a Qubit 3.0 fluorometer, sized with a Bioanalyzer 2100, and then quantified again using the KAPA Library Quantification kit. Each immunoSEQ 96-well plate was sequenced on its own single-read 150-cycle Illumina NextSeq 550 flow cell. Concerning the study's data processing: Because the immunoSEQ output included only junctional sequences and no quality scores, the filtering could not be the same as the filtering used for full-length reads. Sequences were annotated with PyIR, a Python wrapper for IgBLAST v1.9, using IMGT germline references to assign V/J genes and CDR3. Reads with weak V/J assignments (E-value above 1e-6), missing CDR3, stop codons, out-of-frame junctions, or ambiguous translated residues were removed. V3J clonotypes were defined as sequences sharing an identical inferred V gene, J gene, and CDR3 amino acid sequence. To compute the percentage overlap between repertoires, the number of shared unique clonotypes was divided by the size of the smaller repertoire. Three approaches were used to assess repertoire richness: RTK rarefaction, the Chao1 estimator, and Recon v2.1 estimates of unobserved clonotypes. For all TCRbeta clonotypes obtained by the gDNA method from several donors, generation probabilities were computed with OLGA. This immuneACCESS table, as held by TCRdb, lists in-frame sequences with V and J called but not all clones. Of the missing ones, under half trace to an unresolved V gene in checked studies; the others have no known cause. Clone size and the V and J calls come from that table; the DNA yielded D and trimming. Here the sample has 400,000 or so clones; around 96% occur a single time. The ten largest clones capture approximately 0.32% of the sample.

The CDR3 covers 15 residues, taking in both the cysteine and the phenylalanine. Only the CDR3 DNA stays, 45 bases, in frame from base 1. CDR1 and CDR2 are read off the germline V gene (reference sequence) as SEHNR and FQNEAQ. The germline ends are 10 bases apart after V is trimmed by 2 bases and J by 0 bases. As for this clone: Its antigen has not been determined. No much larger clone exists at a distance of one base, and base qualities are not known.

The chain is made from TRBV7-9 and TRBJ1-1, with the D gene call left open. The TCR comes from a young man in good health. Material for sequencing was memory CD8+ T cells sorted from blood. The cell subset or site label corresponds to: CD45RO+ cells pooled with CCR7-negative TemRA cells. The nucleotide sequence is given as TGTGCCAGCAGCTTAATCCTGGGGTTGAACACTGAAGCTTTCTTT. This yields the protein CASSLILGLNTEAFF.